This is a list of T cell receptor beta chains from one sample in a study of CDR3 diversity in severe acne. TCRdb passed the PCR reads through MiXCR, listing each CDR3 protein once. The data hold about 84,000 distinct CDR3 sequences, with under 65% observed a single time. Source material: blood. The receptors come from a male donor in good health, without acne. Both conserved end residues are part of each CDR3. The D gene is left open where the match is weak. The size field is filled for only some rows; it gives once, few, many or a size class.

clone size: many; V gene: TRBV7-3; J gene: TRBJ2-7; D gene: TRBD2; CDR3 DNA: TGTGCCAGCAGCTCACCACCTGGGACTACCCTCTACGAGCAGTACTTC; CDR3 protein: CASSSPPGTTLYEQYF
clone size: .; V gene: TRBV19; J gene: TRBJ2-7; D gene: TRBD2; CDR3 DNA: TGCGCCAGCAACTTAGGAGCGGGAGGGGGTTACGAGCAGTACTTC; CDR3 protein: CASNLGAGGGYEQYF
clone size: .; V gene: TRBV11-3; J gene: TRBJ1-1; D gene: .; CDR3 DNA: TGTGCCAGCAGCTTACGGTCCAGGTCTTCCACTGAAGCTTTCTTT; CDR3 protein: CASSLRSRSSTEAFF
clone size: .; V gene: TRBV12-3/TRBV12-4; J gene: TRBJ2-1; D gene: TRBD1; CDR3 DNA: TGTGCCAGCAGCCTCGGACAGGGGGGGTATGAGCAATTCTTC; CDR3 protein: CASSLGQGGYEQFF
clone size: many; V gene: TRBV9; J gene: TRBJ2-7; D gene: .; CDR3 DNA: TGTGCCAGCAGCGTAGCCAGTGCTGGGATCTACGAGCAGTACTTC; CDR3 protein: CASSVASAGIYEQYF
clone size: .; V gene: TRBV7-3; J gene: TRBJ2-7; D gene: TRBD1; CDR3 DNA: TGTGCCAGCAGCTCATCGACAGGGGGCACAGAGTCCTACGAGCAGTACTTC; CDR3 protein: CASSSSTGGTESYEQYF
clone size: .; V gene: TRBV19; J gene: TRBJ1-6; D gene: .; CDR3 DNA: TGTGCCAGTAGTATTCAGTCGTTAGGGACCAATTCACCCCTCCACTTT; CDR3 protein: CASSIQSLGTNSPLHF
clone size: many; V gene: TRBV9; J gene: TRBJ1-4; D gene: .; CDR3 DNA: TGTGCCAGCAGCGCAGGCGGGGGTCTCCAGGAAAAACTGTTTTTT; CDR3 protein: CASSAGGGLQEKLFF
clone size: once; V gene: TRBV27; J gene: TRBJ2-7; D gene: .; CDR3 DNA: TGTGCCAGCAGTGTATTAGGATTCAATTATCACCTCCACTTC; CDR3 protein: CASSVLGFNYHLHF
clone size: .; V gene: TRBV2; J gene: TRBJ2-7; D gene: TRBD2; CDR3 DNA: TGTGCCAGCAGTGGTGGGGGGGAGGGTCCTATGATTACCTACGAGCAGTACTTC; CDR3 protein: CASSGGGEGPMITYEQYF
clone size: medium-sized; V gene: TRBV7-2; J gene: TRBJ2-3; D gene: TRBD1; CDR3 DNA: TGTGCCAGCAGGAAAAGGGGACAGAGCACAGATACGCAGTATTTT; CDR3 protein: CASRKRGQSTDTQYF
clone size: .; V gene: TRBV6-5; J gene: TRBJ2-5; D gene: .; CDR3 DNA: TGTGCCAGCAGTGAACTAGTGGGGACCCAGTACTTC; CDR3 protein: CASSELVGTQYF
clone size: .; V gene: TRBV9; J gene: TRBJ1-6; D gene: .; CDR3 DNA: TGTGCCAGCAGCGTAGACGCATCCATATGGAGTTCACCCCTCCACTTT; CDR3 protein: CASSVDASIWSSPLHF
clone size: many; V gene: TRBV5-1; J gene: TRBJ2-1; D gene: TRBD2; CDR3 DNA: TGCGCCAGCAGCAGCGCAGCGGGAGCCCCCAATGAGCAGTTCTTC; CDR3 protein: CASSSAAGAPNEQFF
clone size: few; V gene: TRBV7-4; J gene: TRBJ2-3; D gene: TRBD2; CDR3 DNA: TGTGCCAGCAGCCCCGGGACTAGCGGGAGAGGTCTCGAGGATACGCAGTATTTT; CDR3 protein: CASSPGTSGRGLEDTQYF